Shown below are 23 T cell receptor beta chains from a single sample sequenced in a study of blood T cells in healthy people across ages. With a J-beta primer mix and a sample-barcoded 5' primer, a second PCR ran about 7 to 12 cycles. Each CDR3 protein is one row after TCRdb ran MiXCR on the 5' RACE reads. Of around 1.5 million distinct CDR3 sequences in the sample, around two fifths were seen once. What was sequenced was blood. The receptors here all came from a woman aged 18-29 years in good health.

The V and J genes are TRBV12-3 or TRBV12-4 and TRBJ2-6; no reliable D call. The CDR3 totals 15 residues. The V and J ends lost 6 bases and 0 bases respectively, with 9 bases between them. The chain's CDR3 is CASSSAISGANVLTF. DNA for the CDR3: TGTGCCAGCAGCTCTGCGATCTCTGGGGCCAACGTCCTGACTTTC.

The chain joins TRBV20-1 to TRBJ2-1; D perhaps matches TRBD2 (5 bases). The V and J ends lost 1 base and 3 bases respectively, with 13 bases between them. This CDR3 is built from 15 residues. Germline V gene data show CDR1 as DFQATT and CDR2 as SNEGSKA (reference sequence). The CDR3 DNA reads TGCAGTGCTAGAGGAGAGGGCTGGCTCTACAATGAGCAGTTCTTC. This encodes CSARGEGWLYNEQFF.

In its sample, this clonotype was seen many times. The CDR3 nucleotides are TGTGCCAGCAGCTTAGGGACAGGGGGCGGCAATCAGCCCCAGCATTTT. Amino acids: CASSLGTGGGNQPQHF. J is TRBJ1-5 and V is TRBV7-8; 11 bases are shared with TRBD1. Germline CDR1 and CDR2: SGHVS and FQNEAQ. Trimming cost V 1 base and J 2 bases; bases outside gene matches: 1. The CDR3 loop spans 16 amino acids.

The chain uses TRBV5-1 and TRBJ2-6, with TRBD1 matching 7 bases. V shed 4 bases and J 8 bases; nucleotides not matched to a gene: 18. From germline, CDR1 is SGHRS and CDR2 YFSETQ. The CDR3 has 18 amino acids. The CDR3 DNA follows: TGCGCCAGCAGCCGGTGGGCGATTCAGGGGGTCCCTCCCAACGTCCTGACTTTC. Translated, it gives CASSRWAIQGVPPNVLTF.

This clonotype was counted once. The chain employs TRBV3-1 and TRBJ1-4; 8 bases match TRBD1. Germline V gene data show CDR1 as LGHDT and CDR2 as YNNKEL (reference sequence). This CDR3 is 15 amino acids long. V was clipped by 4 bases and J by 7 bases; unmatched bases: 8. The CDR3 DNA is TGTGCCAGCAGCCCTACGACAGGGGAAAGTGAAAAACTGTTTTTT. This sequence encodes CASSPTTGESEKLFF.

To note about this clonotype: The junction differs from germline at one of its ends, possibly a read error. This sequence joins TRBV9 and TRBJ2-3; maybe TRBD1 (6 bases). Germline loops: CDR1 SGDLS, CDR2 YYNGEE. The CDR3 extends over 15 amino acids. The CDR3 DNA reads as TGTGCCAGCAGCGCCCGACAGGCCGACACAGTTACGCAGTATTTT. Amino acids: CASSARQADTVTQYF.

This clonotype has a handful of counts. J is TRBJ2-3 and V is TRBV7-8; 9 positions agree with TRBD2. In germline, CDR1 is SGHVS, CDR2 FQNEAQ. The CDR3 has 15 amino acids. Unmatched junction bases numbered 6, after V lost 3 bases and J lost 5 bases. The CDR3, as DNA: TGTGCCAGCAGCTTGGTGCTAGCGGGGTTAGATACGCAGTATTTT. This translates into CASSLVLAGLDTQYF.

This clonotype has a handful of counts. The chain carries TRBV27 and TRBJ2-3; D gene ambiguous. The CDR3 is made up of 15 amino acids. V was trimmed by 8 bases and J by 5 bases, leaving 20 bases between them. Germline V CDR1 and CDR2: MNHEY, SMNVEV (reference sequence). CDR3 sequence: CASPRKGHMGDTQYF. Here the CDR3 DNA reads TGTGCCAGCCCGCGCAAGGGCCACATGGGAGATACGCAGTATTTT.

The chain carries TRBV10-3 and TRBJ2-5; the D gene could be TRBD1 or TRBD2 (7 bases each). The CDR3 is 16 amino acids. The germline V gene encodes CDR1 ENHRY and CDR2 SYGVKD. Trimming cost V 0 bases and J 11 bases, with 22 bases left between them. CDR3 region: CAISESRGGEINEQYF. Here the CDR3 DNA reads TGTGCCATCAGTGAGTCCAGGGGGGGGGAGATCAATGAGCAGTACTTC.

Only a few counts were recorded for this clonotype. The rearrangement uses TRBV6-1 and TRBJ1-1; 8 bases agree with TRBD1. The length of the CDR3 is 15 residues. Trimming cost V 4 bases and J 4 bases; bases outside gene matches: 8. Per germline, CDR1 MNHNS and CDR2 SASEGT. This chain's CDR3 is CASSGPTGAGTEAFF. As DNA, the CDR3 is TGTGCCAGCAGTGGACCGACAGGGGCGGGCACTGAAGCTTTCTTT.

There are a few counts of this clonotype. The gene calls are TRBV7-9 and TRBJ2-1, with 10 bases identical to TRBD2. The CDR3 length is 16 residues. Germline trimming cut 5 bases from V and 4 bases from J; bases unmatched to any gene: 8. Per germline, CDR1 SEHNR and CDR2 FQNEAQ (reference sequence). The CDR3 DNA is TGTGCCAGCAGCCTCCTTAGCGGGGGGACATACAATGAGCAGTTCTTC. Translated: CASSLLSGGTYNEQFF.

This sequence joins TRBV10-3 and TRBJ2-1, with TRBD1 identical over 10 bases. The DNA end is a closer match to TRBJ2-7, so the J assignment may be wrong. This CDR3 spans 17 amino acids. Germline V gene data show CDR1 as ENHRY and CDR2 as SYGVKD. The CDR3 DNA reads TGTGCCATCAGTGAGTCAGCGGGACAGGGGCCTTACAATGAGCAGTACTTC. Protein product: CAISESAGQGPYNEQYF.

This clonotype was picked up a small number of times. The V and J genes are TRBV27 and TRBJ1-4; D gene uncertain. There are 14 residues in the CDR3. With 8 bases removed from V and 5 bases from J, the gap between germline ends came to 15 bases. Germline assignment: CDR1 MNHEY and CDR2 SMNVEV (reference sequence). As DNA, the CDR3 is TGTGCCAGCGCTGGACGGGCGCCGAATGAAAAACTGTTTTTT. Translation: CASAGRAPNEKLFF.

V gene TRBV5-1 combines with J gene TRBJ1-5; D is ambiguous. The CDR3 covers 15 residues. CDR1 SGHRS and CDR2 YFSETQ come from the germline V gene. Trimming left V 4 bases short and J 2 bases short, with 13 bases between. CDR3 sequence (DNA): TGCGCCAGCAGCACCCGACCGGGAGGCAATCAGCCCCAGCATTTT. It encodes CASSTRPGGNQPQHF. Variable domain in full (rest from reference TRBV5-1 and TRBJ1-5): KAGVTQTPRYLIKTRGQQVTLSCSPISGHRSVSWYQQTPGQGLQFLFEYFSETQRNKGNFPGRFSGRQFSNSRSEMNVSTLELGDSALYLCASSTRPGGNQPQHFGDGTRLSIL.

V usage is TRBV2 and J usage is TRBJ1-4; 10 nucleotides agree with TRBD1. CDR3 size: 15 residues. CDR1 SNHLY and CDR2 FYNNEI come from the germline V gene. J lost 7 bases, V lost 7 bases, and 9 bases had no gene match. CDR3 in DNA: TGTGCCAGCAACCTGAAGGGACAGGGGAGTGAAAAACTGTTTTTT. This translates into CASNLKGQGSEKLFF. Looking up the rest from reference TRBV2 and TRBJ1-4 gives the full variable domain: EPEVTQTPSHQVTQMGQEVILRCVPISNHLYFYWYRQILGQKVEFLVSFYNNEISEKSEIFDDQFSVERPDGSNFTLKIRSTKLEDSAMYFCASNLKGQGSEKLFFGSGTQLSVL.

V usage is TRBV20-1 and J usage is TRBJ2-7; D might be TRBD1 or TRBD2, each matching 6 bases. Between the trimmed V and J ends, which lost 1 base and 11 bases, there was a span of 18 bases. The CDR3 spans 13 residues. Per the germline V gene, CDR1 is DFQATT and CDR2 is SNEGSKA (reference sequence). The CDR3 region is CSARGPFGGQKYF. CDR3 coding DNA: TGCAGTGCTAGAGGACCATTTGGGGGGCAAAAGTACTTC.

This chain connects TRBV28 to TRBJ1-5; TRBD1 matches 8 bases. The germline gives CDR1 MDHEN, CDR2 SYDVKM. Trimming took 6 bases from V and 3 from J; bases not matched to a gene: 7. The CDR3 length is 15 residues. Written as DNA, the CDR3 is TGTGCCAGCAGCGCCGGACAGGGCGACAATCAGCCCCAGCATTTT. Translated, it gives CASSAGQGDNQPQHF.

This clonotype has just a few counts. J is TRBJ2-1 and V is TRBV20-1, with 7 bases aligning to TRBD1. Germline CDR1 DFQATT, CDR2 SNEGSKA (reference sequence). The CDR3 is 14 amino acids. J lost 3 bases, V lost 1 base, and 3 bases had no gene match. The CDR3 nucleotides read TGCAGTGCTAGAGGGGACAGCTACTACAATGAGCAGTTCTTC. As protein: CSARGDSYYNEQFF.

The gene calls are TRBV5-1 and TRBJ1-4; TRBD1 agrees at 7 bases. The germline CDR1 and CDR2 sequences are SGHRS and YFSETQ. CDR3 length equals 16 residues. V gave up 0 bases and J gave up 0 bases; unmatched junction bases: 2. The DNA of the CDR3 is TGCGCCAGCAGCTTGGCCCAGGGGGCAACTAATGAAAAACTGTTTTTT. Translating gives CASSLAQGATNEKLFF.

A few counts support this clonotype. The rearrangement uses TRBV12-5 and TRBJ2-5; the D is unclear. Germline V gene data show CDR1 as LGHNT and CDR2 as FRNRAP. The length of the CDR3 is 14 residues. The V end lost 2 bases, the J end lost 9 bases, and 16 bases lay between the germline ends. The CDR3 reads CASGLTAATSAQYF. The CDR3 DNA reads TGTGCTAGTGGTTTGACGGCTGCGACGTCGGCCCAGTACTTC.

The rearrangement uses TRBV25-1 and TRBJ1-3; D gene uncertain. The V and J ends lost 3 bases and 3 bases respectively, with 9 bases between them. This CDR3 spans 14 amino acids. CDR1 MGHDK and CDR2 SYGVNS come from the germline V gene. The CDR3: CASSDVGIGNTIYF. In DNA form, the CDR3 reads TGTGCCAGCAGTGATGTGGGAATTGGAAACACCATATATTTT.

This clonotype was seen a single time. V and J are TRBV12-3 or TRBV12-4 and TRBJ2-1; 15 bases agree with TRBD2. With V trimmed by 10 bases and J by 10 bases, 11 bases remained unmatched. This CDR3 region has 15 residues. The chain's CDR3 is CATGLAGGTPWEQFF. The DNA for the CDR3 is TGTGCCACCGGACTAGCGGGAGGGACTCCTTGGGAGCAGTTCTTC.

The chain combines TRBV3-1 with TRBJ1-2, with D possibly matching TRBD1 (6 bases). Germline-derived CDR1 and CDR2 are LGHDT and YNNKEL (reference sequence). The CDR3 contains 15 residues. The ends were cut back, 3 bases at V and 7 bases at J, with 18 bases in the middle. In DNA, the CDR3 is TGTGCCAGCAGCCATTCGCTACAGGGCGCAATTGGCTACACCTTC. This codes for CASSHSLQGAIGYTF. The full variable domain, in which reference TRBV3-1 and TRBJ1-2 provide the parts outside the CDR3, is DTAVSQTPKYLVTQMGNDKSIKCEQNLGHDTMYWYKQDSKKFLKIMFSYNNKELIINETVPNRFSPKSPDKAHLNLHINSLELGDSAVYFCASSHSLQGAIGYTFGSGTRLTVV.